This passage covers 32 T cell receptor beta chains from one sample sequenced in a study of prognosis after radiotherapy for stage I lung cancer. Genomic DNA provided the template from which TCR beta CDR3 was amplified by two-round multiplex PCR. With primers specific to each TRBV and TRBJ gene, the first-round PCR was performed. TCRdb reprocessed the multiplex PCR reads via MiXCR and lists one record per CDR3 protein. The profile shows about 26,000 distinct CDR3 sequences, 25% to 30% of them singletons. The specimen comprised PBMCs, sampled before or after stereotactic body radiation therapy (not recorded which). These receptors all stem from a donor aged 50 or older with non-small cell lung cancer.

The CDR3 DNA reads TGTGCCAGCAGCCTGGACAGGGGTTGGGTCCAGCATTTT. It is translated as CASSLDRGWVQHF. This chain joins TRBV7-2 and TRBJ1-5, with 9 bases that match TRBD1. Losses at the gene ends were 5 bases for V and 12 bases for J; bases not matched to a gene: 8. CDR3 length: 13 residues. Germline V CDR1 and CDR2: SGHTA, FQGNSA.

In its sample, this clonotype was seen many times. This chain's CDR3 is CASSYTGEGGTEAFF. The CDR3 bases are TGTGCCAGCAGTTACACCGGGGAGGGGGGCACTGAAGCTTTCTTT. The rearrangement joins TRBV6-5 to TRBJ1-1; possible D gene TRBD1, 6 bases. Germline V gene sequence: CDR1 MNHEY, CDR2 SVGAGI. Trimming shortened V by 2 bases and J by 4 bases, and 14 bases separated the two germline ends. This CDR3 is built from 15 residues.

This clonotype was found many times. The chain carries TRBV12-3 or TRBV12-4 and TRBJ2-2; D is unclear. Trimming took 7 bases from V and 2 from J, leaving 11 bases between them. The CDR3 contains 14 residues. CDR3 loop: CASNRATNTGELFF. The CDR3 DNA reads as TGTGCCAGCAATCGGGCCACTAACACCGGGGAGCTGTTTTTT.

This clonotype has ten or more counts. The chain couples TRBV20-1 to TRBJ1-1; the D is unclear. The CDR3 is 10 residues long. V was trimmed by 6 bases and J by 7 bases, leaving 9 bases between them. CDR1 is DFQATT and CDR2 is SNEGSKA in the germline V gene (reference sequence). CDR3 region: CSAPALEAFF. In DNA form, the CDR3 reads TGCAGTGCCCCGGCCCTTGAAGCTTTCTTT.

The chain recombines TRBV27 with TRBJ2-3, with TRBD2 identical over 13 bases. Looked up from germline, CDR1 is MNHEY and CDR2 is SMNVEV (reference sequence). The CDR3 is made up of 18 amino acids. V shed 7 bases, J shed 1 base, and the junction held 11 bases outside the gene matches. CDR3: CASIPSRTSGSCTDTQYF. The CDR3 DNA is TGTGCCAGCATCCCCTCCCGGACTAGCGGGAGCTGCACAGATACGCAGTATTTT.

The table lists this clonotype with many counts. V is TRBV30 and J is TRBJ2-7; D not certain. Looked up from germline, CDR1 is GTSNPN and CDR2 is SVGIG (reference sequence). Deletions cut 3 bases from V and 2 bases from J, with 8 bases between. The CDR3 extends over 12 amino acids. The CDR3 DNA is TGTGCCTGGAGGCCGGACCCCTACGAGCAGTACTTC. It yields the protein CAWRPDPYEQYF.

In this sample, this clonotype turned up many times. The J gene is TRBJ2-1, the V gene TRBV14; 12 bases line up with TRBD2. Germline-derived CDR1 and CDR2 are SGHDN and FVKESK. The J segment lost 6 bases and the V segment lost 3 bases, leaving 6 bases of the junction unmatched. The CDR3 loop spans 16 amino acids. The CDR3 bases are TGTGCCAGCAGCCACCCTACTAGCGGGAGGAGCAATGAGCAGTTCTTC. Translated, it gives CASSHPTSGRSNEQFF. The complete variable domain, with remaining parts taken from reference TRBV14 and TRBJ2-1, reads EAGVTQFPSHSVIEKGQTVTLRCDPISGHDNLYWYRRVMGKEIKFLLHFVKESKQDESGMPNNRFLAERTGGTYSTLKVQPAELEDSGVYFCASSHPTSGRSNEQFFGPGTRLTVL.

The sample holds many counts of this clonotype. V usage is TRBV7-2 and J usage is TRBJ1-6; D not resolved. The CDR3 contains 13 residues. V was trimmed by 3 bases and J by 7 bases, leaving 7 bases between them. Germline lookup yields CDR1 SGHTA and CDR2 FQGNSA. CDR3 protein: CASSFKGNSPLHF. CDR3 in DNA: TGTGCCAGCAGCTTTAAGGGAAATTCACCCCTCCACTTT.

This clonotype was counted many times. V and J are TRBV4-1 and TRBJ1-3, with TRBD1 identical over 8 bases. The CDR3 is made up of 17 amino acids. Trimming took 4 bases from V and 0 from J; bases not matched to a gene: 8. Germline V lookup: CDR1 MGHRA, CDR2 YSYEKL. In DNA form, the CDR3 reads TGCGCCAGCAGCCCACCGACAGGGGCCTCCTCTGGAAACACCATATATTTT. It specifies CASSPPTGASSGNTIYF.

About this clonotype itself: The junction differs from germline at one of its ends, possibly a read error. The V call is TRBV5-1, the J call TRBJ2-7, with D tentatively TRBD2 (5 bases). The CDR3 extends over 15 amino acids. From germline, CDR1 is SGHRS and CDR2 YFSETQ. The CDR3 sequence: CASSLTGIANYDQYF. Written as DNA, the CDR3 is TGCGCCAGCAGTCTGACGGGGATTGCAAACTACGATCAGTACTTC.

Ten or more counts support this clonotype. This chain connects TRBV27 to TRBJ2-3; D unclear. V lost 3 bases and J 0 bases, leaving 10 bases between the germline ends. Germline V CDR1 and CDR2: MNHEY, SMNVEV (reference sequence). The CDR3 is 15 amino acids. The CDR3 loop is CASSFGILSTDTQYF. CDR3 nucleotide sequence: TGTGCCAGCAGTTTTGGGATCCTTAGCACAGATACGCAGTATTTT.

This clonotype has a count of ten or more. V gene TRBV18 combines with J gene TRBJ1-1; 8 bases are shared with TRBD1. The J segment lost 4 bases and the V segment lost 6 bases, leaving 13 bases of the junction unmatched. The CDR3 loop spans 16 amino acids. Germline V CDR1 and CDR2: KGHSH, LQKENI. The CDR3 here is CASSPNQGARGTEAFF. CDR3 nucleotides: TGTGCCAGCTCTCCTAATCAGGGGGCTCGAGGCACTGAAGCTTTCTTT.

This clonotype was seen at least ten times. The gene calls are TRBV12-3 or TRBV12-4 and TRBJ2-7; 9 positions agree with TRBD1. CDR3 length equals 13 residues. Trimming at V came to 6 bases and at J to 3 bases, leaving 3 bases not matched to a gene. In DNA form, the CDR3 reads TGTGCCAGCAGCGGACAGGGGAGCTACGAGCAGTACTTC. Residues: CASSGQGSYEQYF.

In regard to this clonotype: This may come from a read error, since a much larger clone is one base off. CDR3 coding DNA: TGCGCCAGCAGCTTGGCCAATGCAGGAAATACTGAAGCTTTCTTT. It is translated as CASSLANAGNTEAFF. The J gene is TRBJ1-1, the V gene TRBV5-1; no clear D gene. V lost 0 bases and J lost 5, with 14 bases in between. CDR3 size: 15 residues. Per germline, CDR1 SGHRS and CDR2 YFSETQ.

This clonotype appeared many times. The chain links TRBV9 to TRBJ2-7, with D maybe TRBD1 (6 bases). The CDR3 spans 13 residues. Germline-derived CDR1 and CDR2 are SGDLS and YYNGEE. Between the trimmed V and J ends, which lost 4 bases and 3 bases, there was a span of 11 bases. The CDR3, as DNA: TGTGCCAGCAGCAGGGGGTCAGGCTACGAGCAGTACTTC. Residues: CASSRGSGYEQYF.

By share of the sample, this clonotype is medium-sized. The V gene is TRBV5-1, the J gene TRBJ2-7, with D possibly TRBD2 on 5 matching bases. The CDR3 has 14 amino acids. CDR1 and CDR2 (germline): SGHRS, YFSETQ. V shed 1 base and J shed 0 bases, with 8 bases lying between them. The CDR3 nucleotides are TGCGCCAGCAGCTTGTCCGGGGACTCCTACGAGCAGTACTTC. Translated, it gives CASSLSGDSYEQYF. The full variable domain, completed using reference TRBV5-1 and TRBJ2-7, is KAGVTQTPRYLIKTRGQQVTLSCSPISGHRSVSWYQQTPGQGLQFLFEYFSETQRNKGNFPGRFSGRQFSNSRSEMNVSTLELGDSALYLCASSLSGDSYEQYFGPGTRLTVT.

V gene TRBV29-1 combines with J gene TRBJ1-1; D is undetermined. V was clipped by 3 bases and J by 3 bases, with 5 bases between them. Germline V gene lookup returns CDR1 SQVTM and CDR2 ANQGSEA. The CDR3 runs 11 residues. The CDR3 nucleotides read TGCAGCGTTGATGTCTACACTGAAGCTTTCTTT. Protein sequence: CSVDVYTEAFF.

To note about this clonotype: One end of the junction is discordant with germline, which a read error may explain. The J gene is TRBJ2-3, the V gene TRBV19, with D possibly TRBD1 on 5 matching bases. CDR1 and CDR2 from the germline V gene are LNHDA and SQIVND (reference sequence). The CDR3 contains 14 residues. The DNA of the CDR3 is TGTTCCAGTAGCCTCCGAAGGGGCACATATACGCAGTATTTT. This codes for CSSSLRRGTYTQYF.

This clonotype was seen repeatedly, ten times or more. The chain joins TRBV7-3 to TRBJ2-1; the D gene is possibly TRBD2 (5 bases). The CDR3 length is 13 residues. The germline V gene has CDR1 SGHTA and CDR2 FQGTGA. Trimming took off 5 bases at V and 5 bases at J, with 10 bases between the two ends. CDR3 sequence (DNA): TGTGCCAGCAGCCAGGAGCGGAACAATGAGCAGTTCTTC. Amino acids: CASSQERNNEQFF.

In its sample, this clonotype was seen many times. CDR3 amino acids: CAWSRDRAGANVLTF. DNA for the CDR3: TGTGCCTGGAGTAGAGACAGGGCCGGGGCCAACGTCCTGACTTTC. The V and J genes are TRBV30 and TRBJ2-6; TRBD1 matches at 7 bases. Germline values: CDR1 GTSNPN, CDR2 SVGIG (reference sequence). V was clipped by 2 bases and J by 4 bases; unmatched bases: 5. This CDR3 comprises 15 residues.

The V gene is TRBV6-1, the J gene TRBJ1-2; 7 bases are shared with TRBD1. This CDR3 is 13 amino acids long. The V gene's germline CDR1 is MNHNS and CDR2 SASEGT. The CDR3 DNA reads TGTGGAACAGGGGAGGGGGAGGACTATGGCTACACCTTC. Amino acid sequence: CGTGEGEDYGYTF.

V is TRBV2 and J is TRBJ2-7, with 10 bases lining up with TRBD1. Germline V gene lookup returns CDR1 SNHLY and CDR2 FYNNEI. This CDR3 is 15 amino acids long. The trim removed 2 bases at V and 6 bases at J, leaving 7 bases unmatched. The CDR3 sequence: CASSELTGGLSEQYF. The CDR3 DNA reads as TGTGCCAGCAGTGAACTGACAGGGGGCCTCTCCGAGCAGTACTTC. Drawing the rest from reference TRBV2 and TRBJ2-7, the complete variable domain is EPEVTQTPSHQVTQMGQEVILRCVPISNHLYFYWYRQILGQKVEFLVSFYNNEISEKSEIFDDQFSVERPDGSNFTLKIRSTKLEDSAMYFCASSELTGGLSEQYFGPGTRLTVT.

CDR3 region: CASKVLRGTYGYTF. CDR3 nucleotide sequence: TGTGCCAGCAAGGTTCTACGGGGTACCTATGGCTACACCTTC. V gene TRBV6-1 combines with J gene TRBJ1-2; D gene unclear. The CDR3 is 14 amino acids. The germline CDR1 and CDR2 sequences are MNHNS and SASEGT. Trimming took off 7 bases at V and 4 bases at J, with 16 bases between the two ends.

In the case of this clonotype: It differs at one base from a far larger clone, so likely a read error. The chain carries TRBV6-2 or TRBV6-3 and TRBJ2-6, with 7 bases aligning to TRBD1. From germline, CDR1 is MNHEY and CDR2 SVGEGT. There are 15 residues in the CDR3. The chain's CDR3 is CASSADRAGAKVLTF. CDR3 DNA sequence: TGTGCCAGCAGCGCCGACAGGGCTGGGGCCAAAGTCCTGACTTTC.

In its sample, this clonotype was seen many times. The gene calls are TRBV18 and TRBJ1-2; 7 nucleotides match TRBD1. Germline CDR1 is KGHSH and CDR2 is LQKENI. Trimming cost V 3 bases and J 2 bases; bases outside gene matches: 3. The CDR3 is made up of 14 amino acids. CDR3 amino acids: CASSPDRVNYGYTF. The CDR3 DNA sequence: TGTGCCAGCTCACCTGACAGGGTCAACTATGGCTACACCTTC.

This clonotype occurred once. This chain links TRBV6-5 with TRBJ2-7; no reliable D call. Between the trimmed V and J ends, which lost 0 bases and 2 bases, there was a span of 5 bases. The CDR3 has 13 amino acids. The germline gives CDR1 MNHEY, CDR2 SVGAGI. The CDR3 DNA is TGTGCCAGCAGTTACTCCCCCGCCTACGAGCAGTACTTC. Amino acids: CASSYSPAYEQYF.

As to this clonotype: This may come from a read error, since a much larger clone is one base off. The chain joins TRBV6-4 to TRBJ2-1, with D tentatively TRBD1 (6 bases). Germline V lookup: CDR1 MRHNA, CDR2 SNTAGT. V dropped 2 bases and J dropped 7 bases, with 18 bases sitting between them. The length of the CDR3 is 16 residues. The CDR3 spells CASSDSPGAQGNEQFF. The CDR3 DNA sequence: TGTGCCAGCAGTGACAGCCCTGGGGCCCAGGGGAATGAGCAGTTCTTC.

This clonotype showed up many times. The chain links TRBV28 to TRBJ2-5, with D tentatively TRBD2 (6 bases). This CDR3 spans 12 amino acids. V dropped 5 bases and J dropped 7 bases, with 11 bases sitting between them. Germline V gene data show CDR1 as MDHEN and CDR2 as SYDVKM. In DNA form, the CDR3 reads TGTGCCAGCAGTCCCCTGGGGGGGACCCAGTACTTC. This sequence encodes CASSPLGGTQYF.

There are many counts of this clonotype. This chain joins TRBV5-1 and TRBJ2-1; no definite D call. The CDR3 has 13 residues. Looked up from germline, CDR1 is SGHRS and CDR2 is YFSETQ. The V and J ends lost 4 bases and 6 bases respectively, with 11 bases between them. CDR3 protein: CASSPRVLNEQFF. In DNA form, the CDR3 reads TGCGCCAGCAGCCCCCGGGTCCTCAATGAGCAGTTCTTC.

This clonotype showed up many times. V is TRBV9 and J is TRBJ1-6; unclear D gene. The CDR3 is made up of 14 amino acids. The V and J ends lost 0 bases and 8 bases respectively, with 9 bases between them. Looked up from germline, CDR1 is SGDLS and CDR2 is YYNGEE. The chain's CDR3 is CASSVGNGDSPLHF. CDR3 DNA sequence: TGTGCCAGCAGCGTAGGGAATGGTGATTCACCCCTCCACTTT.

This clonotype has a count of ten or more. V usage is TRBV7-8 and J usage is TRBJ2-7, with D tentatively TRBD1 or TRBD2 (5 bases each). The CDR3 loop spans 12 amino acids. Germline V gene sequence: CDR1 SGHVS, CDR2 FQNEAQ. V was pared by 5 bases and J by 5 bases, with 10 bases between. CDR3 bases: TGTGCCAGCAGCCCGAGGGGCAACGAGCAGTACTTC. It codes for CASSPRGNEQYF.

The chain carries TRBV5-1 and TRBJ1-3, with D unresolved. The germline V and J ends were trimmed by 4 bases and 5 bases, with 13 bases remaining between them. Germline assignment: CDR1 SGHRS and CDR2 YFSETQ. The CDR3 is 14 amino acids. CDR3 DNA: TGCGCCAGCAGCCCGGGGTTGGGCAGAAACACCATATATTTT. Amino acid sequence: CASSPGLGRNTIYF.